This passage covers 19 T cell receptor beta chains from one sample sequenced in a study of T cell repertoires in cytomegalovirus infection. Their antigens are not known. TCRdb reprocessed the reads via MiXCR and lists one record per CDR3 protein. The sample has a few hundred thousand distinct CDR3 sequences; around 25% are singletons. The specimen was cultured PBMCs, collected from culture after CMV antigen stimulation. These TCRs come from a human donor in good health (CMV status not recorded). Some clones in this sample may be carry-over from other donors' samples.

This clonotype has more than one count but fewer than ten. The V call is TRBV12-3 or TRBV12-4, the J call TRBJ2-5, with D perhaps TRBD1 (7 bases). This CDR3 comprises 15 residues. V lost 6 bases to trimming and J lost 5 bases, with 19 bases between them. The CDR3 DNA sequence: TGTGCCAGCAGGGAGAGCGGAGGGGGCCTGGAGACCCAGTACTTC. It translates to CASRESGGGLETQYF.

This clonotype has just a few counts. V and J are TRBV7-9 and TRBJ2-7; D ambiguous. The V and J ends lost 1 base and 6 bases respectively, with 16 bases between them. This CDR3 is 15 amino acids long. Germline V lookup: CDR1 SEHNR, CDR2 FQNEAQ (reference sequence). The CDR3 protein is CASSLGSVRDGEQYV. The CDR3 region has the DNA TGTGCCAGCAGCTTAGGGTCAGTCCGTGACGGCGAGCAGTACGTC.

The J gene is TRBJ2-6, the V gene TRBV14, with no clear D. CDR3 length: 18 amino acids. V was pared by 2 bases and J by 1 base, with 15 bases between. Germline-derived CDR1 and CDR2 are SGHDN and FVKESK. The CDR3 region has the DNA TGTGCCAGCAGCCAAACAATATACGCCGTTTCTGGGGCCAACGTCCTGACTTTC. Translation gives CASSQTIYAVSGANVLTF.

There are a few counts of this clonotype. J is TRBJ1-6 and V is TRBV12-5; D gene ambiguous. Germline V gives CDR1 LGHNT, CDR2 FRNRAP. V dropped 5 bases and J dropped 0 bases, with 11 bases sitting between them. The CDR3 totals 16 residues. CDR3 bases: TGTGCTAGTGGTGAGACCAGTGGCTCCTATAATTCACCCCTCCACTTT. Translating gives CASGETSGSYNSPLHF.

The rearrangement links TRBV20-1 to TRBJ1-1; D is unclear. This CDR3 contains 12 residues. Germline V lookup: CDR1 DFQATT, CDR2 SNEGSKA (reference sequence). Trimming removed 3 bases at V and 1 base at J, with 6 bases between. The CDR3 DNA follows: TGCAGTGCTAGGACGGAGAACACTGAAGCTTTCTTT. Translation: CSARTENTEAFF.

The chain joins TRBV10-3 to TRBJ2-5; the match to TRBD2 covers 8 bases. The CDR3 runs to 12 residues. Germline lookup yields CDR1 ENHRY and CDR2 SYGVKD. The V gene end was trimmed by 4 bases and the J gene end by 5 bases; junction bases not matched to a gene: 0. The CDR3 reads CAISGLAETQYF. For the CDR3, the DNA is TGTGCCATCAGTGGACTAGCGGAGACCCAGTACTTC.

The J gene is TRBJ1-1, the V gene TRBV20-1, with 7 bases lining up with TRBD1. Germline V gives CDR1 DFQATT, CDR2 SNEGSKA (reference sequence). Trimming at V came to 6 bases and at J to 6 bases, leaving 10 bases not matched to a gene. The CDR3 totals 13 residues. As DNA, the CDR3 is TGCAGTGCAGCGGACAGGAGACTTTCTGAAGCTTTCTTT. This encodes CSAADRRLSEAFF.

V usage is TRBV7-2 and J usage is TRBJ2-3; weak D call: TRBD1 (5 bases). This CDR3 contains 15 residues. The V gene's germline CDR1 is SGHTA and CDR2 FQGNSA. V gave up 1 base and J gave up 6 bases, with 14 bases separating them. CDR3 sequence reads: CASSLGAGFGDTQYF. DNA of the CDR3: TGTGCCAGCAGCTTAGGGGCAGGGTTTGGGGATACGCAGTATTTT.

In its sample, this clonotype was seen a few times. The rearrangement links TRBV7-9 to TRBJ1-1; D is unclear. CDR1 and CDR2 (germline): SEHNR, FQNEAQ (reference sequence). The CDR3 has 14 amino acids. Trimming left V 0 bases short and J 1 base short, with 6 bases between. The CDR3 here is CASSLAYGNTEAFF. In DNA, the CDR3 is TGTGCCAGCAGCTTAGCGTACGGGAACACTGAAGCTTTCTTT.

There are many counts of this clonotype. In DNA form, the CDR3 reads TGTGCCAGCAGCCCACCCCCGACCGGGGAGCTGTTTTTT. It encodes CASSPPPTGELFF. J is TRBJ2-2 and V is TRBV7-8; D gene unclear. Germline V lookup: CDR1 SGHVS, CDR2 FQNEAQ. The CDR3 is 13 residues long. Trimming stripped 5 bases from V and 5 bases from J, with 9 bases between.

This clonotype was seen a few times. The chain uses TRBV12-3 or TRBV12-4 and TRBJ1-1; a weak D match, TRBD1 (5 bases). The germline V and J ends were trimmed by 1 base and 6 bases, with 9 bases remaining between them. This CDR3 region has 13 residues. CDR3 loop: CASSLVGVSEAFF. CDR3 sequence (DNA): TGTGCCAGCAGTTTAGTGGGGGTTTCTGAAGCTTTCTTT.

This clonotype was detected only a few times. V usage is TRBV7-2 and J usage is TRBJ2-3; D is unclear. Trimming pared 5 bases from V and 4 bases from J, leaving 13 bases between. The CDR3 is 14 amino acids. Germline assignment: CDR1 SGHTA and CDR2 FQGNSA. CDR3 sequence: CASSPGPQPDTQYF. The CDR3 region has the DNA TGTGCCAGCAGCCCCGGACCTCAACCAGATACGCAGTATTTT.

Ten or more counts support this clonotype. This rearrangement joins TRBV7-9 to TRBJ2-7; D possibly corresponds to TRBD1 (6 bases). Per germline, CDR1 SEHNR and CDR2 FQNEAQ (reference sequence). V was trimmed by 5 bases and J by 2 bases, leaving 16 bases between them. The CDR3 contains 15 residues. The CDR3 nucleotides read TGTGCCAGCAGCCCTACAGGGAATAGAACCTACGAGCAGTACTTC. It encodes CASSPTGNRTYEQYF.

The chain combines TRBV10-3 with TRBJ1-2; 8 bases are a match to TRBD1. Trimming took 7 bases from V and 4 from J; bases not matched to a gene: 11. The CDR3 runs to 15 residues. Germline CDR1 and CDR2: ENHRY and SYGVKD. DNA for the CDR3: TGTGCCATCAACGATCGGACAGGGTCACTCTATGGCTACACCTTC. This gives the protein CAINDRTGSLYGYTF.

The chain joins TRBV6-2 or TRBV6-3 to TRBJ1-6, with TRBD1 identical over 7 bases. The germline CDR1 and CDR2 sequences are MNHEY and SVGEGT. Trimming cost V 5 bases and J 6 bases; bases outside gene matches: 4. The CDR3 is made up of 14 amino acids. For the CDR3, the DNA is TGTGCCAGCAGTACGGGACAGCGTAATTCACCCCTCCACTTT. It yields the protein CASSTGQRNSPLHF.

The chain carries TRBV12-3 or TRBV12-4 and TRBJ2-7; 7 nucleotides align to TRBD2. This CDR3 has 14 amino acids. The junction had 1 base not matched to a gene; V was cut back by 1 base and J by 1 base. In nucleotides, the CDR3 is TGTGCCAGCAGTTTAGGGCGGGAGTCCTACGAGCAGTACGTC. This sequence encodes CASSLGRESYEQYV.

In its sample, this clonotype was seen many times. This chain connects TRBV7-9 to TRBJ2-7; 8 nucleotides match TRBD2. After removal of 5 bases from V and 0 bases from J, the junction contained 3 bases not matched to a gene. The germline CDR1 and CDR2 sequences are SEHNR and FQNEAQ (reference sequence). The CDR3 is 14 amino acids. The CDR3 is CASSLSGASYEQYF. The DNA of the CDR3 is TGTGCCAGCAGCCTTAGCGGGGCCTCCTACGAGCAGTACTTC. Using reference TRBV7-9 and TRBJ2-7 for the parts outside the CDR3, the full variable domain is DTGVSQNPRHKITKRGQNVTFRCDPISEHNRLYWYRQTLGQGPEFLTYFQNEAQLEKSRLLSDRFSAERPKGSFSTLEIQRTEQGDSAMYLCASSLSGASYEQYFGPGTRLTVT.

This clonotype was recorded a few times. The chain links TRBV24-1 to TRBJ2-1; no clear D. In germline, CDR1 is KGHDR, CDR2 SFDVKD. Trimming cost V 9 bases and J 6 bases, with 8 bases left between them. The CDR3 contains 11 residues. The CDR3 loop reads CATRQSNEQFF. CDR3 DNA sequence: TGTGCCACCCGCCAGTCCAATGAGCAGTTCTTC.

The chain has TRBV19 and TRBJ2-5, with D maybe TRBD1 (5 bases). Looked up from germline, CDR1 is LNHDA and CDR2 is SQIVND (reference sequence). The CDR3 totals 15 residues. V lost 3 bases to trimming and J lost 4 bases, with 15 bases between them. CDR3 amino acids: CASSIPGFALETQYF. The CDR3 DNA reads TGTGCCAGTAGTATCCCAGGGTTTGCGTTAGAGACCCAGTACTTC.